What follows are 30 T cell receptor beta chains derived from one specimen sequenced in a study of cytomegalovirus exposure and HLA in healthy donors. The PCR was carried out with 60 Vbeta primers and 13 Jbeta primers. Sequencing used immunoSEQ multiplex PCR; TCRdb keeps in-frame clones, though not all of them. The sample carries about 150,000 clones, approximately 71% recorded once. The sequenced material came from PBMCs. Receptors were obtained from a man aged 18 to 30 in good health and CMV-seropositive.

The sample holds a few counts of this clone. The chain combines TRBV11-2 with TRBJ2-7, with 9 bases fitting TRBD1. Germline CDR1 and CDR2: SGHAT and FQNNGV. Trimming removed 6 bases from V and 2 bases from J; junction bases left unmatched: 8. The CDR3 runs 15 residues. CDR3 nucleotide sequence: TGTGCCAGCAGTTTTAACAGGGGGCGCCCCTACGAGCAGTACTTC. Translated, it gives CASSFNRGRPYEQYF.

The chain carries TRBV30 and TRBJ2-7, with TRBD2 matching 9 bases. Losses at the gene ends were 5 bases for V and 2 bases for J; bases not matched to a gene: 1. This CDR3 is built from 12 residues. Per the germline V gene, CDR1 is GTSNPN and CDR2 is SVGIG (reference sequence). CDR3 protein: CAWGTSPYEQYF. CDR3 coding DNA: TGTGCCTGGGGGACTAGCCCCTACGAGCAGTACTTC.

This chain joins TRBV28 and TRBJ1-6; weak D call: TRBD1 (5 bases). Germline V gene sequence: CDR1 MDHEN, CDR2 SYDVKM. Trimming cost V 3 bases and J 8 bases, with 17 bases left between them. The CDR3 contains 16 residues. The DNA for the CDR3 is TGTGCCAGCAGTTTTCGGGCGACAGCCATGGATTCACCCCTCCACTTT. Translation gives CASSFRATAMDSPLHF. The variable domain in full, completed from reference TRBV28 and TRBJ1-6, reads DVKVTQSSRYLVKRTGEKVFLECVQDMDHENMFWYRQDPGLGLRLIYFSYDVKMKEKGDIPEGYSVSREKKERFSLILESASTNQTSMYLCASSFRATAMDSPLHFGNGTRLTVT.

In its sample, this clone was seen a few times. The chain couples TRBV7-9 to TRBJ1-3, with 8 bases matching TRBD1. Per the germline V gene, CDR1 is SEHNR and CDR2 is FQNEAQ (reference sequence). J was trimmed by 8 bases and V by 10 bases; bases with no gene match: 10. The CDR3 contains 13 residues. The chain's CDR3 is CATKDRAGDTIYF. The CDR3 nucleotides read TGTGCCACCAAGGACAGGGCGGGGGACACCATATATTTT.

The chain couples TRBV27 to TRBJ2-5; TRBD1 matches at 8 bases. This CDR3 is 14 amino acids long. Germline V gene data show CDR1 as MNHEY and CDR2 as SMNVEV (reference sequence). After removal of 5 bases from V and 5 bases from J, the junction contained 7 bases not matched to a gene. The CDR3 DNA is TGTGCCAGCAGTCCGACAGGGGTTTGGGAGACCCAGTACTTC. Amino acids: CASSPTGVWETQYF.

V gene TRBV5-4 combines with J gene TRBJ2-6; 8 bases fit TRBD1. This CDR3 region has 17 residues. Germline V gene sequence: CDR1 SGHNT, CDR2 YYREEE (reference sequence). V shed 0 bases, J shed 4 bases, and the junction held 6 bases outside the gene matches. DNA for the CDR3: TGTGCCAGCAGCTTGGCAGGGGGCGCCTTCGGGGCCAACGTCCTGACTTTC. Translating it yields CASSLAGGAFGANVLTF.

The chain joins TRBV2 to TRBJ1-2; tentative D call: TRBD1 (6 bases). Germline assignment: CDR1 SNHLY and CDR2 FYNNEI. The CDR3 length is 14 residues. Trimming cost V 1 base and J 4 bases, with 10 bases left between them. The chain's CDR3 is CASSEGLGGYGYTF. As DNA, the CDR3 is TGTGCCAGCAGTGAAGGTTTAGGGGGCTATGGCTACACCTTC.

This chain links TRBV6-5 with TRBJ2-7; the D is unclear. This CDR3 comprises 14 residues. Germline values: CDR1 MNHEY, CDR2 SVGAGI. Trimming took 10 bases from V and 3 from J, leaving 19 bases between them. The CDR3 here is CATLGPNPYYEQYF. CDR3 nucleotides: TGTGCCACCCTTGGGCCCAACCCCTACTACGAGCAGTACTTC.

This clone was observed a handful of times. This chain connects TRBV9 to TRBJ1-4; no clear D gene. In germline, CDR1 is SGDLS, CDR2 YYNGEE. This CDR3 spans 15 amino acids. Trimming removed 0 bases at V and 4 bases at J, with 10 bases between. The CDR3 DNA sequence: TGTGCCAGCAGCGTAGGCTGGAACTATAATGAAAAACTGTTTTTT. Translation gives CASSVGWNYNEKLFF.

This clone was found once. The chain is built from TRBV14 and TRBJ2-7, with 8 bases aligning to TRBD1. V shed 4 bases and J 3 bases; nucleotides not matched to a gene: 5. CDR1 is SGHDN, CDR2 FVKESK, per germline. The CDR3 is made up of 14 amino acids. CDR3: CASSPWDRYYEQYF. DNA for the CDR3: TGTGCCAGCAGCCCATGGGACAGGTACTACGAGCAGTACTTC.

This chain connects TRBV18 to TRBJ1-4; TRBD1 might be the D (5 bases). V was trimmed by 2 bases and J by 1 base, leaving 14 bases between them. CDR1 KGHSH and CDR2 LQKENI come from the germline V gene. The CDR3 totals 17 residues. The CDR3 bases are TGTGCCAGCTCACCAATAGGGGCAAGAAGAACTAATGAAAAACTGTTTTTT. This sequence encodes CASSPIGARRTNEKLFF.

The rearrangement uses TRBV15 and TRBJ1-2, with TRBD1 matching 7 bases. With V trimmed by 3 bases and J by 7 bases, 5 bases remained unmatched. This CDR3 comprises 13 residues. Germline CDR1 LNHNV, CDR2 YYDKDF (reference sequence). The CDR3 DNA is TGTGCCACCAGCAGTACAGGGGACGGTGGCTACACCTTC. Protein: CATSSTGDGGYTF.

The chain combines TRBV15 with TRBJ1-2, with 10 bases lining up with TRBD1. The CDR3 is 14 amino acids. With V trimmed by 4 bases and J by 6 bases, 5 bases remained unmatched. Germline CDR1 and CDR2: LNHNV and YYDKDF (reference sequence). The DNA of the CDR3 is TGTGCCACCAGCAACGGACAGGGGGGTGATGGCTACACCTTC. It is translated as CATSNGQGGDGYTF.

The chain is built from TRBV7-9 and TRBJ2-5, with no clear D. This CDR3 spans 15 amino acids. V was clipped by 9 bases and J by 2 bases, with 19 bases between them. Germline CDR1 and CDR2: SEHNR and FQNEAQ (reference sequence). CDR3 sequence reads: CASAPRLGSQETQYF. The CDR3 DNA reads TGTGCCAGTGCTCCCCGTCTAGGCTCACAAGAGACCCAGTACTTC.

The chain combines TRBV28 with TRBJ1-5; TRBD1 matches 7 bases. Trimming cost V 3 bases and J 3 bases; bases outside gene matches: 2. Germline V gene lookup returns CDR1 MDHEN and CDR2 SYDVKM. CDR3 size: 14 residues. Here the CDR3 reads CASSLTGINQPQHF. As DNA, the CDR3 is TGTGCCAGCAGTTTGACAGGGATCAATCAGCCCCAGCATTTT.

This chain links TRBV15 with TRBJ2-1; D is possibly TRBD1 (5 bases). Germline V gives CDR1 LNHNV, CDR2 YYDKDF (reference sequence). V lost 8 bases and J lost 2, with 13 bases in between. This CDR3 region has 14 residues. The CDR3 sequence is CATQGAVTYNEQFF. In DNA form, the CDR3 reads TGTGCCACCCAAGGGGCGGTAACCTACAATGAGCAGTTCTTC.

The chain couples TRBV19 to TRBJ1-1; possibly TRBD1 for D (6 bases). Germline assignment: CDR1 LNHDA and CDR2 SQIVND (reference sequence). The V and J ends lost 4 bases and 6 bases respectively, with 12 bases between them. The CDR3 extends over 13 amino acids. CDR3 sequence (DNA): TGTGCCAGTAGTAGCCCCAGGGGATCTGAAGCTTTCTTT. It codes for CASSSPRGSEAFF.

This rearrangement joins TRBV6-5 to TRBJ2-2; D not certain. The CDR3 sequence is 14 residues long. V shed 4 bases and J shed 0 bases, with 6 bases lying between them. Germline V lookup: CDR1 MNHEY, CDR2 SVGAGI. CDR3 residues: CASSWAANTGELFF. The CDR3 DNA sequence: TGTGCCAGCAGTTGGGCAGCGAACACCGGGGAGCTGTTTTTT.

V is TRBV6-6 and J is TRBJ2-6; D call uncertain. CDR3 length equals 14 residues. V shed 11 bases and J shed 2 bases, with 13 bases lying between them. The germline CDR1 and CDR2 sequences are MNHNY and SVGAGI (reference sequence). The DNA for the CDR3 is TGTGCCGCGGCCGGCACCGCTGGGGCCAACGTCCTGACTTTC. Residues: CAAAGTAGANVLTF.

This clone was observed a few times. The chain links TRBV29-1 to TRBJ1-1; D is uncertain. Germline V gene data show CDR1 as SQVTM and CDR2 as ANQGSEA. The V and J ends lost 4 bases and 5 bases respectively, with 11 bases between them. The CDR3 loop spans 12 amino acids. The CDR3 sequence: CSVAVSGTEAFF. The CDR3 DNA sequence: TGCAGCGTTGCGGTTTCGGGAACTGAAGCTTTCTTT. The variable domain in full, with the rest retrieved from reference TRBV29-1 and TRBJ1-1, is SAVISQKPSRDICQRGTSLTIQCQVDSQVTMMFWYRQQPGQSLTLIATANQGSEATYESGFVIDKFPISRPNLTFSTLTVSNMSPEDSSIYLCSVAVSGTEAFFGQGTRLTVV.

The chain joins TRBV30 to TRBJ1-3; D not resolved. The germline V gene encodes CDR1 GTSNPN and CDR2 SVGIG (reference sequence). V was trimmed by 8 bases and J by 4 bases, leaving 12 bases between them. The CDR3 runs to 12 residues. The CDR3 bases are TGTGCCAGAGGGCTGCGCGGAAACACCATATATTTT. Translated, it gives CARGLRGNTIYF.

The chain couples TRBV4-1 to TRBJ1-5; possible D gene TRBD1, 5 bases. This CDR3 region has 16 residues. CDR1 MGHRA and CDR2 YSYEKL come from the germline V gene. The germline V and J ends were trimmed by 3 bases and 5 bases, with 17 bases remaining between them. The CDR3 loop reads CASSQTPIPGDQPQHF. For the CDR3, the DNA is TGCGCCAGCAGCCAGACCCCTATCCCGGGGGATCAGCCCCAGCATTTT.

The V call is TRBV2, the J call TRBJ2-3; tentatively, D is TRBD2 (5 bases). The CDR3 loop spans 12 amino acids. Looked up from germline, CDR1 is SNHLY and CDR2 is FYNNEI. The V end was cut by 5 bases, the J end by 8 bases, with 11 bases between. Written as DNA, the CDR3 is TGTGCCAGCAGTTTCCCCGGAGGTACGCAGTATTTT. Protein: CASSFPGGTQYF.

The chain links TRBV11-1 to TRBJ2-2; D might be TRBD2 (5 bases). Germline CDR1 reads SGHAT; CDR2 reads FQDESV (reference sequence). V lost 0 bases and J 4 bases, leaving 6 bases between the germline ends. The CDR3 consists of 14 residues. CDR3 amino acids: CASSLAGATGELFF. The CDR3 region has the DNA TGTGCCAGCAGCTTAGCGGGAGCCACCGGGGAGCTGTTTTTT. The entire variable domain, with the rest obtained from reference TRBV11-1 and TRBJ2-2, is as follows: EAEVAQSPRYKITEKSQAVAFWCDPISGHATLYWYRQILGQGPELLVQFQDESVVDDSQLPKDRFSAERLKGVDSTLKIQPAELGDSAMYLCASSLAGATGELFFGEGSRLTVL.

This chain links TRBV27 with TRBJ2-1; 13 bases fit TRBD2. CDR1 and CDR2 (germline): MNHEY, SMNVEV (reference sequence). V lost 7 bases to trimming and J lost 7 bases; unmatched junction nucleotides: 4. This CDR3 is built from 14 residues. In nucleotides, the CDR3 is TGTGCCAGCACCCGGACTAGCGGGAGAAATGAGCAGTTCTTC. It is translated as CASTRTSGRNEQFF.

The chain recombines TRBV11-3 with TRBJ2-1, with TRBD2 matching 9 bases. J was trimmed by 4 bases and V by 4 bases; bases with no gene match: 5. The CDR3 is 15 amino acids. CDR1 is SGHNT and CDR2 is YENEEA in the germline V gene. CDR3 nucleotide sequence: TGTGCCAGCAGCTCCCGGACTAGCGCGTACAATGAGCAGTTCTTC. Protein sequence: CASSSRTSAYNEQFF. The full variable domain, rest sourced from reference TRBV11-3 and TRBJ2-1, is EAGVVQSPRYKIIEKKQPVAFWCNPISGHNTLYWYLQNLGQGPELLIRYENEEAVDDSQLPKDRFSAERLKGVDSTLKIQPAELGDSAVYLCASSSRTSAYNEQFFGPGTRLTVL.

V usage is TRBV15 and J usage is TRBJ2-2; 8 bases align to TRBD2. V shed 2 bases, J shed 4 bases, and the junction held 12 bases outside the gene matches. Germline CDR1 LNHNV, CDR2 YYDKDF (reference sequence). The CDR3 is 18 residues long. In nucleotides, the CDR3 is TGTGCCACCAGCAGATCTTCCTTAGCGGGGACGAGCACCGGGGAGCTGTTTTTT. Its translation is CATSRSSLAGTSTGELFF.

This chain connects TRBV7-8 to TRBJ1-2; D is perhaps TRBD1 (6 bases). The CDR3 loop spans 15 amino acids. Germline CDR1 and CDR2: SGHVS and FQNEAQ. Between the trimmed V and J ends, which lost 1 base and 10 bases, there was a span of 19 bases. CDR3 sequence: CASSLGGAGASDYTF. The CDR3 DNA reads as TGTGCCAGCAGCTTAGGGGGGGCGGGGGCAAGTGACTACACCTTC.

The V call is TRBV6-1, the J call TRBJ2-7, with D perhaps matching TRBD2 (6 bases). Looked up from germline, CDR1 is MNHNS and CDR2 is SASEGT. CDR3 length: 13 amino acids. Trimming stripped 6 bases from V and 2 bases from J, with 11 bases between. The CDR3 reads CASSNWGAYEQYF. CDR3 sequence (DNA): TGTGCCAGCAGCAACTGGGGGGCCTACGAGCAGTACTTC.

The chain carries TRBV5-4 and TRBJ2-1, with 8 nucleotides matching TRBD1. The length of the CDR3 is 15 residues. J was trimmed by 6 bases and V by 3 bases; bases with no gene match: 8. Germline CDR1 and CDR2: SGHNT and YYREEE (reference sequence). CDR3 bases: TGTGCCAGCAGCTCAGAAGGGACAGGCGGCAATGAGCAGTTCTTC. This translates into CASSSEGTGGNEQFF. Full variable domain (outside the CDR3, taken from reference TRBV5-4 and TRBJ2-1): ETGVTQSPTHLIKTRGQQVTLRCSSQSGHNTVSWYQQALGQGPQFIFQYYREEENGRGNFPPRFSGLQFPNYSSELNVNALELDDSALYLCASSSEGTGGNEQFFGPGTRLTVL.